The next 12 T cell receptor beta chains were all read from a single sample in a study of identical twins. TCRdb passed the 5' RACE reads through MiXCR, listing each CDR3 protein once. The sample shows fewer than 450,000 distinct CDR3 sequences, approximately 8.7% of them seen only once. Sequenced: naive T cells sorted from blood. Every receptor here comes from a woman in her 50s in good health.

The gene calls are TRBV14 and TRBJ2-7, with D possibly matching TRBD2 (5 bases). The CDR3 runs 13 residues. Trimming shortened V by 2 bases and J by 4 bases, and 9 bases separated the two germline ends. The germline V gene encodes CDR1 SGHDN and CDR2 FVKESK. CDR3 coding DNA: TGTGCCAGCAGCCAATTGGCGGGTTACGAGCAGTACTTC. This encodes CASSQLAGYEQYF.

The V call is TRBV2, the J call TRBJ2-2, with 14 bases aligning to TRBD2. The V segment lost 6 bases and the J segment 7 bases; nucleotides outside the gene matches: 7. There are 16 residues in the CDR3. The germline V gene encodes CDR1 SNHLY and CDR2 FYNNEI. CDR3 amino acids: CASSDRGLAGDGELFF. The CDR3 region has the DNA TGTGCCAGCAGCGATAGGGGACTAGCGGGAGACGGGGAGCTGTTTTTT.

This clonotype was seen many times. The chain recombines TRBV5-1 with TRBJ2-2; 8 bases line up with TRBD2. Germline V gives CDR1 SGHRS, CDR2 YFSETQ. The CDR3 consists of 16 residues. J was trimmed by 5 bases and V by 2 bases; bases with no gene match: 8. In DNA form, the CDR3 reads TGCGCCAGCAGCTTACCCTTCCGGGAGGGTACCGGGGAGCTGTTTTTT. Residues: CASSLPFREGTGELFF.

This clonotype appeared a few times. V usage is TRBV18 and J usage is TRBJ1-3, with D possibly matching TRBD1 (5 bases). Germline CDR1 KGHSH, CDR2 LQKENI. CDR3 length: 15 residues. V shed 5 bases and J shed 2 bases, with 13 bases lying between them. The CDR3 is CASSAEGMAGNTIYF. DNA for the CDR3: TGTGCCAGCTCAGCAGAGGGGATGGCTGGAAACACCATATATTTT.

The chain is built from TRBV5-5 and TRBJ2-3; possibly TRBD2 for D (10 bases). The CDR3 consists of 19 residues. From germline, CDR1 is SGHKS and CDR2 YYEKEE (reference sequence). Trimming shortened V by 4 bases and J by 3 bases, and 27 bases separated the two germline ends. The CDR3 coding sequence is TGTGCCAGCAGCCTCGGGACAGGGATGGGACTAGCGACTACAGATACGCAGTATTTT. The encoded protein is CASSLGTGMGLATTDTQYF.

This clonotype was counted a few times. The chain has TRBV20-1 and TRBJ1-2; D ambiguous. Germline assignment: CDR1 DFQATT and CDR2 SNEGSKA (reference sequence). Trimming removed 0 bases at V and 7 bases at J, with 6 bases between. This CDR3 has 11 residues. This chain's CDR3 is CSARDMGGYTF. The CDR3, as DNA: TGCAGTGCTAGAGATATGGGTGGCTACACCTTC.

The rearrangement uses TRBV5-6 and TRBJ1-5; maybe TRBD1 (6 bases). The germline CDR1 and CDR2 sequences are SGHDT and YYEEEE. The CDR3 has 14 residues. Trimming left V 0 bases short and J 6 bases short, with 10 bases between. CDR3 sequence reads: CASSLGVGGQPQHF. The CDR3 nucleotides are TGTGCCAGCAGCTTGGGAGTAGGGGGTCAGCCCCAGCATTTT.

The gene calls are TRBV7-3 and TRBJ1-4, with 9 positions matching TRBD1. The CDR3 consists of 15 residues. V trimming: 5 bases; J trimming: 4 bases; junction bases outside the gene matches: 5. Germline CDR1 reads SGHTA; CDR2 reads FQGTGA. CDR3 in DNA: TGTGCCAGCAGCGTGACAGGGGGATTTAATGAAAAACTGTTTTTT. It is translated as CASSVTGGFNEKLFF.

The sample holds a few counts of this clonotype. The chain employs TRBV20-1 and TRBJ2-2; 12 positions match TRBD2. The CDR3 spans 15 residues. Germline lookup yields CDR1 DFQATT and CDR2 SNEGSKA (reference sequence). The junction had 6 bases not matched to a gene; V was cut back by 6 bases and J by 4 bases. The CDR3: CSARTSGRLTGELFF. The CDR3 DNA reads TGCAGTGCACGTACTAGCGGGAGGCTCACCGGGGAGCTGTTTTTT.

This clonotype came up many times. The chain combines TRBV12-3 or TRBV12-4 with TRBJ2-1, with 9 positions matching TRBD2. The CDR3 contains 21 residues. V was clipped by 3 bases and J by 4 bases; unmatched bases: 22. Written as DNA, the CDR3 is TGTGCCAGCAGTTTCCCGAATTTAGCGGGAGAACAACCGCTAAGTTACAATGAGCAGTTCTTC. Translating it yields CASSFPNLAGEQPLSYNEQFF.

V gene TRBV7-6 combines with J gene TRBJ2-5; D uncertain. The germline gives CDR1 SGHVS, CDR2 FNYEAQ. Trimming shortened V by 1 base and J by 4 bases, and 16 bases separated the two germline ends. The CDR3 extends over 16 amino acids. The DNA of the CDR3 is TGTGCCAGCAGCTTAGTTGTGGGCCATATCGGAGAGACCCAGTACTTC. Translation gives CASSLVVGHIGETQYF.

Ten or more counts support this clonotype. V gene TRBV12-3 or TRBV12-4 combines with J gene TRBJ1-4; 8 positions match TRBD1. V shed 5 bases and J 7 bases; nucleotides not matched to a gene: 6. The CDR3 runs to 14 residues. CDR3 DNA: TGTGCCAGCAGTCCCGGACAGGGTCCTGAAAAACTGTTTTTT. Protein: CASSPGQGPEKLFF.